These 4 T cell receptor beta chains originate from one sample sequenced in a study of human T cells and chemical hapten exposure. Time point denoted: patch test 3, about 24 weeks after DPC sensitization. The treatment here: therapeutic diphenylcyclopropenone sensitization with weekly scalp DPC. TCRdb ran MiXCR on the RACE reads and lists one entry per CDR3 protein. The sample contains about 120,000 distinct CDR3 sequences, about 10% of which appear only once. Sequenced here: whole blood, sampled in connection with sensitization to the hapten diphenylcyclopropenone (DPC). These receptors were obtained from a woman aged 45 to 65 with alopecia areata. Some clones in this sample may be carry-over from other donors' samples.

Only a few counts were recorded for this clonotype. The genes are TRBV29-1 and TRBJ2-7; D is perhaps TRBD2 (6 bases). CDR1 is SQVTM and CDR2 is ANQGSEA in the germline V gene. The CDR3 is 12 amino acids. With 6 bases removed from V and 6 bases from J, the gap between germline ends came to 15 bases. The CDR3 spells CSVLDGAGEQYF. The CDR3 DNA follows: TGCAGCGTCCTGGACGGAGCGGGCGAGCAGTACTTC.

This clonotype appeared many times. The CDR3 DNA follows: TGTGCCAGCAGCCTGCCGGGCGAGCAGTACTTC. Its protein product is CASSLPGEQYF. The chain couples TRBV5-5 to TRBJ2-7; D not resolved. Trimming shortened V by 4 bases and J by 6 bases, and 8 bases separated the two germline ends. Germline V gives CDR1 SGHKS, CDR2 YYEKEE (reference sequence). The length of the CDR3 is 11 residues. The full variable domain, completed using reference TRBV5-5 and TRBJ2-7, is DAGVTQSPTHLIKTRGQQVTLRCSPISGHKSVSWYQQVLGQGPQFIFQYYEKEERGRGNFPDRFSARQFPNYSSELNVNALLLGDSALYLCASSLPGEQYFGPGTRLTVT.

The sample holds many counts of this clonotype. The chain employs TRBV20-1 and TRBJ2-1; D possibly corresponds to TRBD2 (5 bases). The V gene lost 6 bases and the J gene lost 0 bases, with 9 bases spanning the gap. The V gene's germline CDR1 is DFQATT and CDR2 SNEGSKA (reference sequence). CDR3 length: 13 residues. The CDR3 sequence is CSAPGSSYNEQFF. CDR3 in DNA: TGCAGTGCGCCGGGAAGCTCCTACAATGAGCAGTTCTTC.

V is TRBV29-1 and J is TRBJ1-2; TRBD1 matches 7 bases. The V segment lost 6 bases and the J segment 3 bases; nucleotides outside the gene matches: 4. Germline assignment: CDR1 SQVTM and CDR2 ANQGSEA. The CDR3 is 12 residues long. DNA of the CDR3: TGCAGCGTCCCCGGGACAGACTATGGCTACACCTTC. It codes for CSVPGTDYGYTF.